One sample yielded the 7 T cell receptor beta chains listed below, sequenced in a study of T cells in Graves' hyperthyroidism and ophthalmopathy. RNA transcripts provided the source from which TCR beta CDR3 regions were amplified. Researchers ran a first-round RT-PCR on the TCR CDR3 using the HTBI primer set. TCRdb processed the multiplex PCR reads anew with MiXCR; each CDR3 protein has one entry. The table has hundreds of thousands of distinct CDR3 sequences, just under 20% seen once. Sequenced sample: blood. The receptors come from a man aged 35-49 years with Graves' ophthalmopathy.

This chain links TRBV7-8 with TRBJ1-5, with TRBD1 as a possible D gene (5 bases). The CDR3 runs 16 residues. The germline V gene encodes CDR1 SGHVS and CDR2 FQNEAQ. V lost 4 bases and J lost 2, with 15 bases in between. The CDR3 is CASSSQMGQGNQPQHF. The CDR3, as DNA: TGTGCCAGCAGCTCACAGATGGGGCAAGGCAATCAGCCCCAGCATTTT.

This clonotype has ten or more counts. The chain is built from TRBV20-1 and TRBJ2-3; 9 nucleotides line up with TRBD2. Trimming cost V 1 base and J 4 bases; bases outside gene matches: 6. The CDR3 length is 15 residues. In germline, CDR1 is DFQATT, CDR2 SNEGSKA (reference sequence). The CDR3 loop is CSARATRGGPDTQYF. The CDR3 DNA reads TGCAGTGCTAGAGCGACGCGGGGGGGCCCAGATACGCAGTATTTT.

On this clonotype itself: This may stem from a read error, because a much larger clone lies one nucleotide away. The chain uses TRBV6-2 or TRBV6-3 and TRBJ2-7; tentatively, D is TRBD2 (5 bases). Per the germline V gene, CDR1 is MNHEY and CDR2 is SVGEGT. V dropped 3 bases and J dropped 2 bases, with 11 bases sitting between them. CDR3 size: 14 residues. CDR3 region: CASSYTGSTYEQYF. In DNA, the CDR3 is TGTGCCAGCAGTTATACGGGATCAACCTACGAGCAGTACTTC.

This clonotype turned up a few times. A much larger clone differs from this one at a single base, so this may be a read error. The chain joins TRBV7-3 to TRBJ2-5; 12 bases map to TRBD2. CDR3 length: 16 residues. Per germline, CDR1 SGHTA and CDR2 FQGTGA. CDR3 sequence reads: CASSLRTSGNQEAQYF. The CDR3 region has the DNA TGTGCCAGCAGCTTAAGGACTAGCGGGAACCAAGAGGCCCAGTACTTC. The entire variable domain, with the rest obtained from reference TRBV7-3 and TRBJ2-5, is as follows: GAGVSQTPSNKVTEKGKYVELRCDPISGHTALYWYRQSLGQGPEFLIYFQGTGAADDSGLPNDRFFAVRPEGSVSTLKIQRTERGDSAVYLCASSLRTSGNQEAQYFGPGTRLLVL.

This clonotype has just one count. CDR3 sequence reads: CASSPHGLAGGGETQYF. DNA of the CDR3: TGTGCCAGCAGCCCCCACGGACTAGCGGGGGGTGGAGAGACCCAGTACTTC. V and J are TRBV5-4 and TRBJ2-5, with 14 positions matching TRBD2. Germline V lookup: CDR1 SGHNT, CDR2 YYREEE (reference sequence). This CDR3 contains 17 residues. V was pared by 4 bases and J by 4 bases, with 9 bases of the junction left unmatched.

The genes are TRBV20-1 and TRBJ1-4, with D possibly TRBD1 on 5 matching bases. With 5 bases removed from V and 2 bases from J, the gap between germline ends came to 12 bases. The CDR3 runs to 14 residues. CDR1 and CDR2 from the germline V gene are DFQATT and SNEGSKA (reference sequence). CDR3 in DNA: TGCAGTGCTCGGGACGGGGCCACTAATGAAAAACTGTTTTTT. This translates into CSARDGATNEKLFF.

This clonotype was counted ten times or more. The chain uses TRBV28 and TRBJ2-5, with TRBD2 matching 9 bases. J was trimmed by 5 bases and V by 7 bases; bases with no gene match: 11. Germline loops: CDR1 MDHEN, CDR2 SYDVKM. The CDR3 contains 15 residues. In DNA, the CDR3 is TGTGCCAGCACCGGAGGGACTAGCAGGTGGGAGACCCAGTACTTC. Translated: CASTGGTSRWETQYF.